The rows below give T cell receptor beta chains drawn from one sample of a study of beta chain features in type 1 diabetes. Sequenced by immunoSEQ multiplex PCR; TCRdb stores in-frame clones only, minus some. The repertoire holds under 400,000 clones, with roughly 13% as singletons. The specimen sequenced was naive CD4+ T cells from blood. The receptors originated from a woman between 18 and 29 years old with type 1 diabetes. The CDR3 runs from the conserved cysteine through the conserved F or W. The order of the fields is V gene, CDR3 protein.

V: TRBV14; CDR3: CASSQAAFSLASFYNEQFF
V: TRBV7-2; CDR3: CASSSSLPGETQYF
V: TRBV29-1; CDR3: CSVGARDSNQPQHF
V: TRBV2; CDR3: CASNHRGTNYGYTF
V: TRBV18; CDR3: CASSSGLSYEQYF
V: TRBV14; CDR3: CASSGRQGIHEQYF
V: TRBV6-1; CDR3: CASSGEGIETQYF
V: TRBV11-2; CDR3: CASSRSIRQPQHF
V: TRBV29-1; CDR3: CSVEGPEAFF
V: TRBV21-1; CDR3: CASSSSRRTGDGNQPQHF
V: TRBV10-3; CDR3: CAISGTGGDSPLHF
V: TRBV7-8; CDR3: CASSLGQGLTDTQYF
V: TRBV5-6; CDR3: CASSPPVADYGYTF
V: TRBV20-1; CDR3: CSARQEETQYF
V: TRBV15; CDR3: CATSRLGSGPYNEQFF
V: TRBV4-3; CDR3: CASSQDYLGGSGELFF
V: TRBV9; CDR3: CASSVGWRGVYNEQFF
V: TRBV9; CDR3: CASSVGSVDQPQHF
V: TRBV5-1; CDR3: CASQRETDTQYF
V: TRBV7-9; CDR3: CASRVGTGPYGYTF
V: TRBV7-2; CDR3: CASSLQGTPYEQYF
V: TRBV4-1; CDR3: CASSQLATGQPQHF
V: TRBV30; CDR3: CAWSVRGPQHF
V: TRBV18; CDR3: CASSPGTRFYEQYF
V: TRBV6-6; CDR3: CASSYPGQTYEQYF
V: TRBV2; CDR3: CASSGARLGNQPQHF
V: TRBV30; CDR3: CAWGPSASTDTQYF
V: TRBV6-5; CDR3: CAARAGSAYGYTF
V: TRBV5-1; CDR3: CASSLGSLGGPDTQYF
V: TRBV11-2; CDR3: CASSLEHPGQPQHF
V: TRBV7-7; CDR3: CASSLAAGVGEQYF
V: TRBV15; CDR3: CATNTGGTDTQYF
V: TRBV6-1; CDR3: CASSETRTSGGADTQYF
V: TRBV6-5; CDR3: CASRRGQGGNSPLHF
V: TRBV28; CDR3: CASSVPSSGRNEQFF
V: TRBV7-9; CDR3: CASSSRMNTEAFF
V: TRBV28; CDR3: CASTPRGDEQFF
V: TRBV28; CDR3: CASSSGGGIGEKLFF
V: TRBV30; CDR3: CAWNLDRGEFGQYF
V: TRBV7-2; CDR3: CASSFGGSGELFF
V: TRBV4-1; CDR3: CASSQEIASGSTGELFF
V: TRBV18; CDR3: CASSPTGNQPQHF